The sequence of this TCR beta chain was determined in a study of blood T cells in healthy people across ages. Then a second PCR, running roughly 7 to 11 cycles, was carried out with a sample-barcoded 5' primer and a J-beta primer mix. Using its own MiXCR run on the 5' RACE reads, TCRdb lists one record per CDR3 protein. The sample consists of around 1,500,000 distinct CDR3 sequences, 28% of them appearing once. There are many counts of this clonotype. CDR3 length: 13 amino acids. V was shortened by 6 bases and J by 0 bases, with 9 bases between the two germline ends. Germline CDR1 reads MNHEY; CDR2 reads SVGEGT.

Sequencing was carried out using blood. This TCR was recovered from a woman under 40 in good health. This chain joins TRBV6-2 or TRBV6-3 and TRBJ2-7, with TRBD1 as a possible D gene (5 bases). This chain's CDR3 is CASRKRGSYEQYF. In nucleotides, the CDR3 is TGTGCCAGCAGAAAAAGGGGCTCCTACGAGCAGTACTTC.